Detailed here is one T cell receptor beta chain. This entry is derived from a study of technical replicates of blood from a few donors. The CDR3 has 16 residues. The protocol was immunoSEQ multiplex PCR, while the TCRdb copy is restricted to in-frame clones and leaves out a portion. The sample has tens of thousands of clones; approximately 97% are singletons. The sequence derives from a human donor in good health. The chain couples TRBV21-1 to TRBJ2-7; TRBD2, the D gene given by the table, was not confirmed from the DNA. TRBV21-1 is annotated as a pseudogene. The specimen was T cells isolated from PBMCs. The DNA of the CDR3 is TGTGCCAGCAGCGAAAAACCGGGACTAGACCCGTACGAGCAGTACTTC. Amino acid sequence: CASSEKPGLDPYEQYF.